Below, one TCR beta chain is given with its context. The method was immunoSEQ multiplex PCR; TCRdb's version includes in-frame clones alone and lacks a portion of them. The table shows 90,000 to 110,000 clones, with 75% to 90% occurring only once. The data were taken from a study of control samples from healthy donors and cancer patients. CDR1 is LGHNA and CDR2 is YSLEER in the germline V gene. V dropped 1 base and J dropped 5 bases, with 14 bases sitting between them. The CDR3 sequence is 16 residues long. The chain recombines TRBV4-3 with TRBJ2-2; TRBD2 is a possible D gene (6 bases). The sequencing input was blood. This TCR came from a woman between 45 and 65 years old in good health. CDR3 amino acids: CASSQGVTGGTGELFF. CDR3 bases: TGCGCCAGCAGCCAAGGGGTAACAGGAGGGACCGGGGAGCTGTTTTTT.